The 22 T cell receptor beta chains presented below share a single source sample, sequenced in a study of human T cells and chemical hapten exposure. TCRdb processed the RACE reads anew with MiXCR; each CDR3 protein has one entry. The table includes around 130,000 distinct CDR3 sequences, approximately 9.5% detected once. Time point noted: healthy volunteer bleed at 2 weeks. The starting material, unfractionated whole blood, was used for total RNA extraction. The sample comprised whole blood. These receptors originate from a male donor in good health. Some clones in this sample may be carry-over from other donors' samples.

This sequence joins TRBV20-1 and TRBJ2-2; maybe TRBD1 (6 bases). V was clipped by 1 base and J by 1 base, with 13 bases between them. Germline V CDR1 and CDR2: DFQATT, SNEGSKA (reference sequence). The CDR3 sequence is 16 residues long. In DNA, the CDR3 is TGCAGTGCTAGAGGAAGGCGACAGGAGAACACCGGGGAGCTGTTTTTT. Residues: CSARGRRQENTGELFF.

This clonotype occurred many times. This sequence joins TRBV20-1 and TRBJ2-7; no definite D call. CDR3 length equals 13 residues. Germline values: CDR1 DFQATT, CDR2 SNEGSKA (reference sequence). Trimming removed 1 base from V and 6 bases from J, with 13 bases in between. CDR3 protein: CSARGPPLREQYF. Written as DNA, the CDR3 is TGCAGTGCTAGAGGCCCCCCCTTACGCGAGCAGTACTTC.

The rearrangement joins TRBV5-1 to TRBJ2-1; 10 bases match TRBD1. Losses at the gene ends were 4 bases for V and 7 bases for J; bases not matched to a gene: 5. The CDR3 spans 14 residues. In germline, CDR1 is SGHRS, CDR2 YFSETQ. The CDR3 DNA reads TGCGCCAGCAGCCCGACAGGGGGCCGAAATGAGCAGTTCTTC. This gives the protein CASSPTGGRNEQFF. The entire variable domain, with the rest obtained from reference TRBV5-1 and TRBJ2-1, is as follows: KAGVTQTPRYLIKTRGQQVTLSCSPISGHRSVSWYQQTPGQGLQFLFEYFSETQRNKGNFPGRFSGRQFSNSRSEMNVSTLELGDSALYLCASSPTGGRNEQFFGPGTRLTVL.

The V call is TRBV11-2, the J call TRBJ2-2; a possible D gene is TRBD1 (5 bases). The V end lost 0 bases, the J end lost 8 bases, and 25 bases lay between the germline ends. The germline V gene has CDR1 SGHAT and CDR2 FQNNGV. CDR3 length: 19 residues. CDR3 region: CASSLDQGSRWLVLGELFF. The CDR3, as DNA: TGTGCCAGCAGCTTAGATCAGGGTTCCAGGTGGCTTGTTTTGGGGGAGCTGTTTTTT.

This clonotype occurred a few times. The CDR3 is CSVEDTTSYEQYF. The CDR3 nucleotides are TGCAGCGTTGAAGATACTACGTCCTACGAGCAGTACTTC. V is TRBV29-1 and J is TRBJ2-7; the D is unclear. This CDR3 is built from 13 residues. Germline V CDR1 and CDR2: SQVTM, ANQGSEA. The V end was cut by 0 bases, the J end by 1 base, with 7 bases between.

A few counts support this clonotype. The chain links TRBV4-2 to TRBJ2-1; possible D gene TRBD2, 5 bases. The CDR3 covers 15 residues. CDR1 is LGHNA and CDR2 is YNFKEQ in the germline V gene. The V end was cut by 1 base, the J end by 5 bases, with 12 bases between. CDR3 region: CASSQVVLAHNEQFF. The CDR3, as DNA: TGTGCCAGCAGCCAAGTCGTGCTAGCCCACAATGAGCAGTTCTTC.

This clonotype was observed at least ten times. The CDR3 spells CASRYPGTSGEDTQYF. DNA of the CDR3: TGTGCCAGCAGATACCCCGGGACTAGCGGGGAAGATACGCAGTATTTT. This chain joins TRBV7-9 and TRBJ2-3; 13 bases match TRBD2. CDR1 SEHNR and CDR2 FQNEAQ come from the germline V gene (reference sequence). The ends lost 6 bases at V and 5 bases at J; junction bases unmatched: 8. The CDR3 covers 16 residues.

This clonotype occurred a few times. The genes are TRBV6-5 and TRBJ2-2; 10 nucleotides agree with TRBD1. Per the germline V gene, CDR1 is MNHEY and CDR2 is SVGAGI. The CDR3 has 17 residues. The V segment lost 4 bases and the J segment 5 bases; nucleotides outside the gene matches: 10. In DNA form, the CDR3 reads TGTGCCAGCAGTTCCCCCGCGGGGACAGGGGAGACCGGGGAGCTGTTTTTT. Amino acids: CASSSPAGTGETGELFF.

This clonotype was recorded at least ten times. The chain uses TRBV29-1 and TRBJ2-7; possibly TRBD2 for D (5 bases). This CDR3 contains 13 residues. The germline gives CDR1 SQVTM, CDR2 ANQGSEA. V dropped 6 bases and J dropped 3 bases, with 15 bases sitting between them. The CDR3 region is CSVRRGTDYEQYF. CDR3 bases: TGCAGCGTCCGACGGGGAACCGACTACGAGCAGTACTTC.

V is TRBV4-1 and J is TRBJ2-7; 8 bases agree with TRBD2. After removal of 4 bases from V and 5 bases from J, the junction contained 13 bases not matched to a gene. The length of the CDR3 is 16 residues. The V gene's germline CDR1 is MGHRA and CDR2 YSYEKL. The CDR3 loop is CASSLSAAVAGHEQYF. In nucleotides, the CDR3 is TGCGCCAGCAGCCTAAGTGCGGCGGTAGCGGGGCACGAGCAGTACTTC.

Only a few counts were recorded for this clonotype. The chain links TRBV6-2 or TRBV6-3 to TRBJ2-7, with 7 bases identical to TRBD2. The V segment lost 0 bases and the J segment 0 bases; nucleotides outside the gene matches: 5. This CDR3 has 16 residues. CDR1 and CDR2 (germline): MNHEY, SVGEGT. The CDR3 is CASSYSIGEGSYEQYF. The DNA for the CDR3 is TGTGCCAGCAGTTACTCGATTGGGGAGGGCTCCTACGAGCAGTACTTC.

This sequence joins TRBV20-1 and TRBJ2-1; possible D gene TRBD2, 6 bases. Per the germline V gene, CDR1 is DFQATT and CDR2 is SNEGSKA (reference sequence). This CDR3 contains 16 residues. V was clipped by 6 bases and J by 0 bases, with 18 bases between them. The CDR3, as DNA: TGCAGTGCCCCGGGACTCAGATTAAGCTCCTACAATGAGCAGTTCTTC. Its protein product is CSAPGLRLSSYNEQFF.

This clonotype showed up just a few times. The V call is TRBV28, the J call TRBJ1-1, with D tentatively TRBD1 (6 bases). The length of the CDR3 is 14 residues. Germline CDR1 MDHEN, CDR2 SYDVKM. Deletions cut 3 bases from V and 1 base from J, with 9 bases between. CDR3 amino acids: CASSLVGANTEAFF. The CDR3 coding sequence is TGTGCCAGCAGTTTGGTGGGGGCGAACACTGAAGCTTTCTTT.

A few counts support this clonotype. The V and J genes are TRBV7-6 and TRBJ2-1; TRBD1 aligns across 7 bases. CDR1 and CDR2 (germline): SGHVS, FNYEAQ. Unmatched junction bases numbered 20, after V lost 1 base and J lost 8 bases. The CDR3 runs to 19 residues. CDR3 sequence (DNA): TGTGCCAGCAGCTTAGTAGTAGCCATAGACAGGGAAAACTTGGATGAGCAGTTCTTC. Translated, it gives CASSLVVAIDRENLDEQFF.

This clonotype turned up a few times. This rearrangement joins TRBV5-1 to TRBJ2-3; 7 positions agree with TRBD1. Losses at the gene ends were 3 bases for V and 6 bases for J; bases not matched to a gene: 4. CDR3 length: 13 residues. Germline V gives CDR1 SGHRS, CDR2 YFSETQ. The CDR3 region has the DNA TGCGCCAGCAGCTACGACAGGGCCGATACGCAGTATTTT. Amino acids: CASSYDRADTQYF.

The CDR3 DNA sequence: TGCGCCAGCAGCCTCCCCCAGGGACAGGCGCATGGCTACACCTTC. This codes for CASSLPQGQAHGYTF. J is TRBJ1-2 and V is TRBV5-1, with 8 positions matching TRBD1. With V trimmed by 4 bases and J by 6 bases, 11 bases remained unmatched. CDR1 and CDR2 (germline): SGHRS, YFSETQ. This CDR3 is built from 15 residues.

This clonotype occurred many times. The chain employs TRBV6-6 and TRBJ2-3; no clear D gene. The V end was cut by 3 bases, the J end by 2 bases, with 9 bases between. Germline V CDR1 and CDR2: MNHNY, SVGAGI (reference sequence). The CDR3 spans 14 residues. CDR3 amino acids: CASSYPGPTDTQYF. DNA for the CDR3: TGTGCCAGCAGTTATCCAGGACCCACAGATACGCAGTATTTT.

This clonotype was seen at least ten times. CDR3 in amino acids: CASSEQGGASYEQYF. CDR3 in DNA: TGTGCCAGCAGCGAACAGGGGGGGGCTTCCTACGAGCAGTACTTC. The genes are TRBV7-9 and TRBJ2-7, with TRBD1 as a possible D gene (8 bases). CDR1 is SEHNR, CDR2 FQNEAQ, per germline (reference sequence). This CDR3 is built from 15 residues. V was clipped by 5 bases and J by 1 base, with 15 bases between them.

This clonotype was seen a few times. The rearrangement links TRBV20-1 to TRBJ2-2; D possibly corresponds to TRBD2 (5 bases). V was shortened by 4 bases and J by 3 bases, with 15 bases between the two germline ends. CDR3 length equals 15 residues. Germline CDR1 and CDR2: DFQATT and SNEGSKA (reference sequence). This CDR3 is CSATPEAYHTGELFF. Here the CDR3 DNA reads TGCAGTGCTACTCCGGAGGCCTATCACACCGGGGAGCTGTTTTTT.

This clonotype was observed a few times. The V gene is TRBV20-1, the J gene TRBJ1-4; possible D gene TRBD1, 5 bases. Trimming cost V 5 bases and J 8 bases, with 21 bases left between them. CDR3 size: 15 residues. Germline values: CDR1 DFQATT, CDR2 SNEGSKA (reference sequence). The DNA of the CDR3 is TGCAGTGCTCGCCTTGGGGCAGCGCGGGTCGAAAAACTGTTTTTT. It translates to CSARLGAARVEKLFF.

This clonotype was recorded at least ten times. The chain is built from TRBV7-6 and TRBJ2-7; 7 positions agree with TRBD1. In germline, CDR1 is SGHVS, CDR2 FNYEAQ. V gave up 1 base and J gave up 4 bases; unmatched junction bases: 10. The CDR3 consists of 16 residues. CDR3 region: CASSLVFRDSMYEQYF. The CDR3 DNA reads as TGTGCCAGCAGCTTAGTTTTTCGGGACAGTATGTACGAGCAGTACTTC.

J is TRBJ1-5 and V is TRBV27; D is possibly TRBD1 (6 bases). V dropped 6 bases and J dropped 10 bases, with 13 bases sitting between them. Germline V CDR1 and CDR2: MNHEY, SMNVEV (reference sequence). The CDR3 spans 12 residues. CDR3 coding DNA: TGTGCCAGCAGCTTAACAGGGATTCCCCAGCATTTT. Residues: CASSLTGIPQHF.